Below, 18 T cell receptor beta chains from the same sample are listed, as sequenced in a study of blood T cells in healthy people across ages. Together with a sample-barcoded 5' primer, a J-beta primer mix was included in a second PCR lasting roughly 6 to 12 cycles. A single record per CDR3 protein comes from TCRdb applying MiXCR to the 5' RACE reads. Of about 1,800,000 distinct CDR3 sequences in the sample, roughly 27% were seen once. The sequenced sample was blood. These receptors were collected from a young woman in good health.

The V and J genes are TRBV10-3 and TRBJ1-1, with 8 bases fitting TRBD1. Germline lookup yields CDR1 ENHRY and CDR2 SYGVKD. The CDR3 totals 16 residues. The ends lost 6 bases at V and 0 bases at J; junction bases unmatched: 9. The CDR3 DNA reads TGTGCCATCAGCCGACCGATACAGGGGGTGAACACTGAAGCTTTCTTT. This translates into CAISRPIQGVNTEAFF.

The J gene is TRBJ2-1, the V gene TRBV9; 8 nucleotides agree with TRBD1. With the DNA end fitting TRBJ2-7 better, the J assignment may be wrong. The CDR3 has 14 residues. Germline V gene lookup returns CDR1 SGDLS and CDR2 YYNGEE. CDR3 in DNA: TGTGCCAGCAGCGTCCAGGGGGCCCTCAATGAGCAGTACTTC. It yields the protein CASSVQGALNEQYF.

Of note for this clonotype: This could be a read error, since a much larger clone is one nucleotide away. In DNA form, the CDR3 reads TGTGCCAGCAGTTTAACGAAGGCTAGCGGGGGGCGAGAGACCCAGTACTTC. As protein: CASSLTKASGGRETQYF. This chain links TRBV28 with TRBJ2-5, with 11 bases matching TRBD2. The CDR3 sequence is 17 residues long. The V gene end was trimmed by 2 bases and the J gene end by 4 bases; junction bases not matched to a gene: 9. CDR1 is MDHEN and CDR2 is SYDVKM in the germline V gene.

Concerning this clonotype: At one end, the junction sequence differs from germline, possibly due to a read error. The CDR3 loop is CASSKRAGPSTDTRYF. CDR3 bases: TGTGCCAGCAGCAAAAGAGCGGGACCTAGCACAGATACGCGGTATTTT. The V and J genes are TRBV14 and TRBJ2-3; 7 positions agree with TRBD2. Germline V gene lookup returns CDR1 SGHDN and CDR2 FVKESK. The CDR3 totals 16 residues.

This chain uses TRBV7-9 with TRBJ2-7, with D possibly TRBD2 on 6 matching bases. The DNA matches TRBJ2-5 better at its end, which makes the J call doubtful. Germline CDR1 SEHNR, CDR2 FQNEAQ (reference sequence). CDR3 length: 12 amino acids. DNA for the CDR3: TGTGCCAGCTCGGGGGTACTAGAGACCCAGTACTTC. It translates to CASSGVLETQYF.

This clonotype was picked up a small number of times. The rearrangement uses TRBV30 and TRBJ2-6, with D possibly TRBD1 on 5 matching bases. CDR1 and CDR2 from the germline V gene are GTSNPN and SVGIG (reference sequence). The CDR3 has 15 amino acids. V lost 0 bases and J 2 bases, leaving 8 bases between the germline ends. CDR3: CAWSVAGTGANVLTF. The CDR3 bases are TGTGCCTGGAGTGTTGCAGGGACTGGGGCCAACGTCCTGACTTTC.

This clonotype was observed a few times. V is TRBV6-6 and J is TRBJ2-1; the D is unclear. CDR1 and CDR2 (germline): MNHNY, SVGAGI (reference sequence). Trimming shortened V by 4 bases and J by 5 bases, and 9 bases separated the two germline ends. The CDR3 is 13 residues long. The CDR3 bases are TGTGCCAGCAGTTCGGACGGAAACAATGAGCAGTTCTTC. Protein product: CASSSDGNNEQFF.

The chain has TRBV28 and TRBJ1-6, with a weak D call TRBD1 (5 bases). This CDR3 comprises 14 residues. V gave up 6 bases and J gave up 10 bases, with 16 bases separating them. Germline lookup yields CDR1 MDHEN and CDR2 SYDVKM. CDR3 coding DNA: TGTGCCAGCAGCCCCCGGGGGGTACGATCACCCCTCCACTTT. Translation: CASSPRGVRSPLHF.

The V gene is TRBV6-1, the J gene TRBJ2-3; 7 positions agree with TRBD2. J was trimmed by 3 bases and V by 4 bases; bases with no gene match: 7. This CDR3 comprises 15 residues. Looked up from germline, CDR1 is MNHNS and CDR2 is SASEGT. CDR3 coding DNA: TGTGCCAGCAGTGTAAGGGGAGGGAGAACAGATACGCAGTATTTT. Its protein is CASSVRGGRTDTQYF.

This rearrangement joins TRBV9 to TRBJ1-1; D not resolved. Per the germline V gene, CDR1 is SGDLS and CDR2 is YYNGEE. CDR3 length equals 17 residues. V lost 4 bases to trimming and J lost 1 base, with 20 bases between them. CDR3 nucleotide sequence: TGTGCCAGCAGCCTTCCCCCGGGATCCCTAGGGAACACTGAAGCTTTCTTT. Its translation is CASSLPPGSLGNTEAFF.

This rearrangement joins TRBV28 to TRBJ1-2; maybe TRBD1 (6 bases). The CDR3 sequence is 13 residues long. Germline CDR1 reads MDHEN; CDR2 reads SYDVKM. The V end was cut by 5 bases, the J end by 4 bases, with 11 bases between. The CDR3 DNA reads TGTGCCAGCAGTCAGACAGGCCTCTATGGCTACACCTTC. Translation: CASSQTGLYGYTF.

This clonotype was counted a single time. This chain connects TRBV19 to TRBJ2-7; a possible D gene is TRBD1 (5 bases). This CDR3 is 15 amino acids long. Germline V gene data show CDR1 as LNHDA and CDR2 as SQIVND (reference sequence). V lost 5 bases and J 0 bases, leaving 14 bases between the germline ends. The CDR3 loop reads CASSGRGTLSYEQYF. The CDR3 DNA sequence: TGTGCCAGTAGTGGAAGGGGCACACTCTCCTACGAGCAGTACTTC.

The rearrangement joins TRBV29-1 to TRBJ2-5; 10 bases agree with TRBD1. V trimming: 7 bases; J trimming: 11 bases; junction bases outside the gene matches: 10. This CDR3 spans 12 amino acids. Germline V gene sequence: CDR1 SQVTM, CDR2 ANQGSEA. CDR3 bases: TGCAGCGGCCGACAGGGGGCCTGGGAGCAGTACTTC. Translated: CSGRQGAWEQYF.

This clonotype was seen more than once but under ten times. The V call is TRBV27, the J call TRBJ1-2, with D possibly TRBD1 on 5 matching bases. V shed 5 bases and J shed 2 bases, with 15 bases lying between them. CDR1 is MNHEY, CDR2 SMNVEV, per germline (reference sequence). CDR3 size: 15 residues. The CDR3 region is CASSPKGRVNYGYTF. The CDR3 DNA reads TGTGCCAGCAGTCCTAAGGGGCGCGTGAACTATGGCTACACCTTC.

This clonotype was found a few times. V gene TRBV7-9 combines with J gene TRBJ1-2; no definite D call. Trimming removed 2 bases at V and 8 bases at J, with 9 bases between. Germline values: CDR1 SEHNR, CDR2 FQNEAQ (reference sequence). This CDR3 comprises 12 residues. The CDR3 here is CASSLYGVGYTF. The CDR3 DNA is TGTGCCAGCAGCTTATATGGGGTCGGCTACACCTTC.

The table lists this clonotype with many counts. The chain has TRBV5-1 and TRBJ2-5; D gene unclear. Per germline, CDR1 SGHRS and CDR2 YFSETQ. The CDR3 is 13 residues long. V lost 2 bases to trimming and J lost 5 bases, with 10 bases between them. CDR3 sequence: CASSFEEEETQYF. DNA of the CDR3: TGCGCCAGCAGCTTCGAGGAAGAGGAGACCCAGTACTTC.

This clonotype was found a few times. CDR3 sequence (DNA): TGTGCCATCAGTGAGTTCGGTAGGACTGAAGCTTTCTTT. This gives the protein CAISEFGRTEAFF. The rearrangement uses TRBV10-3 and TRBJ1-1, with D uncertain. The CDR3 consists of 13 residues. In germline, CDR1 is ENHRY, CDR2 SYGVKD. The V and J ends lost 1 base and 5 bases respectively, with 8 bases between them.

Only a few counts were recorded for this clonotype. CDR3 DNA: TGTGCCAGCAGTTTCAACCAGGGACAGGGGGCGGGCGAGCAGTACTTC. Translation: CASSFNQGQGAGEQYF. This chain connects TRBV12-3 or TRBV12-4 to TRBJ2-7; 12 nucleotides match TRBD1. Trimming at V came to 3 bases and at J to 6 bases, leaving 9 bases not matched to a gene. The CDR3 has 16 amino acids.